Below, 9 T cell receptor beta chains from the same sample are listed, as sequenced in a study of cytomegalovirus exposure and HLA in healthy donors. The study ran its PCR with 60 Vbeta and 13 Jbeta primers. Here immunoSEQ multiplex PCR was the method, and the copy in TCRdb shows in-frame clones only, minus some. Found here are 150,000 or so clones, more than 70% of them singletons; the top ten hold 2.5% to 3.5%. Sample: PBMCs. These receptor sequences come from a male donor in good health and CMV-seronegative.

V gene TRBV28 combines with J gene TRBJ2-6; 10 nucleotides match TRBD1. The germline V gene encodes CDR1 MDHEN and CDR2 SYDVKM. Trimming cost V 4 bases and J 0 bases; bases outside gene matches: 6. The CDR3 runs to 18 residues. The DNA of the CDR3 is TGTGCCAGCAGTTCCGGACAGGGGGTCCACTCTGGGGCCAACGTCCTGACTTTC. Its protein is CASSSGQGVHSGANVLTF.

This clone was seen a few times. The genes are TRBV28 and TRBJ2-1; possibly TRBD1 for D (5 bases). The CDR3 runs to 12 residues. V was cut by 7 bases and J by 14 bases, with 18 bases left in between. Germline loops: CDR1 MDHEN, CDR2 SYDVKM. For the CDR3, the DNA is TGTGCCAGCACGACTGCTCCCCAGGGAAAGTTCTTC. It codes for CASTTAPQGKFF. The full variable domain, rest sourced from reference TRBV28 and TRBJ2-1, is DVKVTQSSRYLVKRTGEKVFLECVQDMDHENMFWYRQDPGLGLRLIYFSYDVKMKEKGDIPEGYSVSREKKERFSLILESASTNQTSMYLCASTTAPQGKFFGPGTRLTVL.

The chain links TRBV14 to TRBJ2-3; 8 bases line up with TRBD1. There are 14 residues in the CDR3. V shed 2 bases and J 5 bases; nucleotides not matched to a gene: 3. From germline, CDR1 is SGHDN and CDR2 FVKESK. The CDR3 region is CASSQRQGLDTQYF. CDR3 nucleotides: TGTGCCAGCAGCCAACGACAGGGGTTAGATACGCAGTATTTT.

The V gene is TRBV5-1, the J gene TRBJ2-3; no definite D call. V lost 4 bases and J 0 bases, leaving 12 bases between the germline ends. The length of the CDR3 is 15 residues. From germline, CDR1 is SGHRS and CDR2 YFSETQ. DNA of the CDR3: TGCGCCAGCAGCCCCCCGTCCAGGAGCACAGATACGCAGTATTTT. Translating it yields CASSPPSRSTDTQYF.

V is TRBV10-3 and J is TRBJ2-3; 7 nucleotides align to TRBD1. V shed 0 bases, J shed 5 bases, and the junction held 5 bases outside the gene matches. This CDR3 is built from 15 residues. CDR1 and CDR2 from the germline V gene are ENHRY and SYGVKD. The CDR3 protein is CAISESGGLVDTQYF. CDR3 nucleotides: TGTGCCATCAGTGAGTCAGGGGGCTTGGTAGATACGCAGTATTTT.

The chain joins TRBV7-9 to TRBJ2-3, with TRBD2 identical over 7 bases. The J segment lost 7 bases and the V segment lost 0 bases, leaving 16 bases of the junction unmatched. The germline gives CDR1 SEHNR, CDR2 FQNEAQ (reference sequence). This CDR3 has 18 residues. In DNA, the CDR3 is TGTGCCAGCAGCTTAGCGCCCCTCGCCCAGCGGGGTCATAATACGCAGTATTTT. The encoded protein is CASSLAPLAQRGHNTQYF.

The chain is built from TRBV5-1 and TRBJ2-1; 9 nucleotides line up with TRBD2. The V and J ends lost 0 bases and 7 bases, in that order; junction bases with no gene match: 5. From germline, CDR1 is SGHRS and CDR2 YFSETQ. The CDR3 length is 15 residues. CDR3 bases: TGCGCCAGCAGCTTGGTCGGTAGCGGGAGAAATGAGCAGTTCTTC. It codes for CASSLVGSGRNEQFF.

With regard to this clone: The same CDR3 is also encoded by other DNA sequences in this sample. The chain couples TRBV11-1 to TRBJ1-1; D is unclear. The CDR3 length is 13 residues. CDR1 and CDR2 (germline): SGHAT, FQDESV (reference sequence). Deletions cut 8 bases from V and 0 bases from J, with 10 bases between. DNA of the CDR3: TGTGCCAGCGGGAGTGGGCTGAACACTGAAGCTTTCTTT. Its translation: CASGSGLNTEAFF.

The table lists this clone with a count of one. The chain joins TRBV5-6 to TRBJ2-3; 11 positions agree with TRBD2. With V trimmed by 4 bases and J by 0 bases, 4 bases remained unmatched. The CDR3 loop spans 16 amino acids. The V gene's germline CDR1 is SGHDT and CDR2 YYEEEE. CDR3 sequence (DNA): TGTGCCAGCAGCAGCACTAGCGGGGGAAGCACAGATACGCAGTATTTT. It codes for CASSSTSGGSTDTQYF.